This passage covers 30 T cell receptor beta chains from one sample sequenced in a study of cytomegalovirus exposure and HLA in healthy donors (dated 2017 in TCRdb). Library construction relied on the immunoSEQ multiplex PCR assay. For the multiplex PCR, a mixture combining 60 forward primers for TCR Vbeta segments and 13 reverse primers for TCR Jbeta segments was used. TCRdb retrieved this table from immuneACCESS and kept in-frame rearrangements only. Not all clones are present; in checked studies, unresolved V genes account for under half, and no reason is known for the remainder. The sample table records roughly 150,000 clones; approximately 88% of these occur just once. 1.2% of the sample is taken by the ten largest. The sample consisted of PBMCs. The receptors were gathered from a boy aged 2 to 9 in good health and CMV-seronegative.

The rearrangement links TRBV18 to TRBJ1-1; 11 bases are shared with TRBD1. With 1 base clipped from V and 8 bases from J, the junction kept 3 bases outside the gene matches. The CDR3 runs to 14 residues. Germline V gives CDR1 KGHSH, CDR2 LQKENI. CDR3 DNA: TGTGCCAGCTCACCACGGACAGGGGGCTTAGAAGCTTTCTTT. It yields the protein CASSPRTGGLEAFF.

This clone occurred a few times. This rearrangement joins TRBV5-6 to TRBJ1-1; D remains unclear. Per the germline V gene, CDR1 is SGHDT and CDR2 is YYEEEE. The V end lost 4 bases, the J end lost 2 bases, and 6 bases lay between the germline ends. The CDR3 runs 12 residues. CDR3 region: CASSRVNTEAFF. The DNA for the CDR3 is TGTGCCAGCAGCCGGGTCAACACTGAAGCTTTCTTT.

V usage is TRBV30 and J usage is TRBJ1-3; TRBD1 is a possible D gene (6 bases). The germline V and J ends were trimmed by 5 bases and 0 bases, with 11 bases remaining between them. The CDR3 length is 14 residues. The germline V gene encodes CDR1 GTSNPN and CDR2 SVGIG (reference sequence). The CDR3 sequence: CAWGTGISGNTIYF. CDR3 sequence (DNA): TGTGCCTGGGGAACAGGGATCTCTGGAAACACCATATATTTT.

This chain connects TRBV5-1 to TRBJ2-7; perhaps TRBD1 as D (7 bases). The CDR3 sequence is 15 residues long. CDR1 is SGHRS, CDR2 YFSETQ, per germline. Trimming pared 0 bases from V and 3 bases from J, leaving 13 bases between. CDR3 residues: CASSLGQGGLYEQYV. The CDR3 DNA is TGCGCCAGCAGCTTGGGTCAGGGGGGACTCTACGAGCAGTACGTC.

The chain combines TRBV30 with TRBJ2-1; 14 nucleotides match TRBD2. The CDR3 sequence is 13 residues long. Looked up from germline, CDR1 is GTSNPN and CDR2 is SVGIG (reference sequence). J was trimmed by 9 bases and V by 5 bases; bases with no gene match: 3. The DNA of the CDR3 is TGTGCCTGGGGACTAGCGGGGGGCGGTGAGCAGTTCTTC. Translation gives CAWGLAGGGEQFF.

This clone has just a few counts. The rearrangement links TRBV15 to TRBJ2-1; TRBD2 matches at 7 bases. The germline gives CDR1 LNHNV, CDR2 YYDKDF (reference sequence). The CDR3 sequence is 17 residues long. The J segment lost 5 bases and the V segment lost 5 bases, leaving 15 bases of the junction unmatched. CDR3 coding DNA: TGTGCCACCAGCCCCCCTCGGGGCGGGAGCGATGACAATGAGCAGTTCTTC. Translating it yields CATSPPRGGSDDNEQFF.

V usage is TRBV6-5 and J usage is TRBJ1-2; weak D call: TRBD1 (6 bases). The V end lost 0 bases, the J end lost 7 bases, and 18 bases lay between the germline ends. The V gene's germline CDR1 is MNHEY and CDR2 SVGAGI. The CDR3 extends over 16 amino acids. CDR3 DNA sequence: TGTGCCAGCAGTTACTCGAATCGGGGGGGCGTAAGTGGCTACACCTTC. As protein: CASSYSNRGGVSGYTF.

The V and J genes are TRBV27 and TRBJ2-3; D ambiguous. The CDR3 is 14 residues long. CDR1 and CDR2 from the germline V gene are MNHEY and SMNVEV (reference sequence). V was trimmed by 4 bases and J by 2 bases, leaving 10 bases between them. CDR3 sequence reads: CASSSRYYTDTQYF. For the CDR3, the DNA is TGTGCCAGCAGTTCACGGTACTACACAGATACGCAGTATTTT.

The chain is built from TRBV5-6 and TRBJ2-1; 9 nucleotides line up with TRBD1. In germline, CDR1 is SGHDT, CDR2 YYEEEE. The CDR3 spans 15 residues. V was clipped by 4 bases and J by 8 bases; unmatched bases: 10. CDR3 sequence: CASSHSGQGVHEQFF. DNA of the CDR3: TGTGCCAGCAGCCACTCGGGACAGGGTGTCCATGAGCAGTTCTTC. The full variable domain, completed using reference TRBV5-6 and TRBJ2-1, is DAGVTQSPTHLIKTRGQQVTLRCSPKSGHDTVSWYQQALGQGPQFIFQYYEEEERQRGNFPDRFSGHQFPNYSSELNVNALLLGDSALYLCASSHSGQGVHEQFFGPGTRLTVL.

J is TRBJ1-2 and V is TRBV11-2; 10 nucleotides match TRBD1. This CDR3 region has 15 residues. CDR1 is SGHAT, CDR2 FQNNGV, per germline. Unmatched junction bases numbered 9, after V lost 5 bases and J lost 6 bases. The CDR3 spells CASSQPTDRGHGYTF. Here the CDR3 DNA reads TGTGCCAGCAGCCAACCCACCGACAGGGGGCATGGCTACACCTTC.

The rearrangement uses TRBV5-1 and TRBJ2-4, with no clear D. Germline V CDR1 and CDR2: SGHRS, YFSETQ. The V gene lost 0 bases and the J gene lost 0 bases, with 4 bases spanning the gap. The CDR3 consists of 14 residues. Here the CDR3 reads CASSLGLAKNIQYF. Written as DNA, the CDR3 is TGCGCCAGCAGCTTGGGACTAGCCAAAAACATTCAGTACTTC.

The chain employs TRBV30 and TRBJ1-2, with D maybe TRBD1 (5 bases). This CDR3 region has 15 residues. Trimming pared 3 bases from V and 2 bases from J, leaving 16 bases between. Germline V gene data show CDR1 as GTSNPN and CDR2 as SVGIG (reference sequence). DNA of the CDR3: TGTGCCTGGAGCCCAGGGCGCCGTAACAACTATGGCTACACCTTC. Encoded protein: CAWSPGRRNNYGYTF.

This chain connects TRBV4-1 to TRBJ1-4, with TRBD1 as a possible D gene (6 bases). V dropped 6 bases and J dropped 9 bases, with 17 bases sitting between them. CDR1 is MGHRA, CDR2 YSYEKL, per germline. The CDR3 contains 14 residues. The CDR3: CASSDPRGSKKLFF. The DNA for the CDR3 is TGCGCCAGCAGTGACCCCAGGGGATCGAAAAAACTGTTTTTT.

The rearrangement links TRBV30 to TRBJ2-1; 7 nucleotides align to TRBD2. CDR3 length equals 16 residues. J gave up 2 bases and V 1 base, and 8 bases lay outside the gene matches. In germline, CDR1 is GTSNPN, CDR2 SVGIG (reference sequence). In DNA, the CDR3 is TGTGCCTGGAGTGACGCCCAAAGCGGGGCCTACAATGAGCAGTTCTTC. Its translation is CAWSDAQSGAYNEQFF.

The chain recombines TRBV5-4 with TRBJ2-1, with unresolved D. The CDR3 is 15 residues long. Germline V gives CDR1 SGHNT, CDR2 YYREEE (reference sequence). V was trimmed by 0 bases and J by 8 bases, leaving 15 bases between them. The CDR3 spells CASSLGAAVSDEQFF. Here the CDR3 DNA reads TGTGCCAGCAGCTTGGGAGCCGCCGTTTCCGATGAGCAGTTCTTC.

The V and J genes are TRBV5-1 and TRBJ2-5, with TRBD1 as a possible D gene (8 bases). Per germline, CDR1 SGHRS and CDR2 YFSETQ. The CDR3 spans 16 residues. The V and J ends lost 6 bases and 5 bases respectively, with 23 bases between them. In DNA, the CDR3 is TGCGCCAGCAACCCTCTCTTACCACAGGGGGGGGAGACCCAGTACTTC. Its translation: CASNPLLPQGGETQYF.

There are a few counts of this clone. The chain links TRBV6-1 to TRBJ1-4; 8 bases match TRBD1. V gave up 2 bases and J gave up 11 bases; unmatched junction bases: 7. Germline V gene sequence: CDR1 MNHNS, CDR2 SASEGT. The CDR3 is made up of 14 amino acids. The CDR3 sequence is CASSENAGGGKLFF. CDR3 coding DNA: TGTGCCAGCAGTGAAAACGCAGGGGGCGGTAAACTGTTTTTT.

Concerning this clone: Other DNA sequences within the sample encode an identical CDR3. The chain has TRBV5-1 and TRBJ2-7, with a possible D match to TRBD2 (5 bases). This CDR3 is built from 13 residues. V was pared by 6 bases and J by 11 bases, with 21 bases between. The germline gives CDR1 SGHRS, CDR2 YFSETQ. CDR3 DNA sequence: TGCGCCAGCAAGACGGGAACTACCTACGATGAGTACTTC. It is translated as CASKTGTTYDEYF.

The chain recombines TRBV7-9 with TRBJ1-4, with D possibly being TRBD1 (6 bases). V gave up 5 bases and J gave up 8 bases, with 18 bases separating them. Per the germline V gene, CDR1 is SEHNR and CDR2 is FQNEAQ (reference sequence). This CDR3 has 15 amino acids. As DNA, the CDR3 is TGTGCCAGCAGCCACTATACCTCACAGGGAGAAAAACTGTTTTTT. This codes for CASSHYTSQGEKLFF.

The gene calls are TRBV5-6 and TRBJ2-7; TRBD2 matches at 7 bases. The germline V gene encodes CDR1 SGHDT and CDR2 YYEEEE. Losses at the gene ends were 4 bases for V and 12 bases for J; bases not matched to a gene: 13. This CDR3 spans 13 amino acids. CDR3 DNA sequence: TGTGCCAGCAGCCCCGGTGGGGAGGGGTGGATGTACGTC. As protein: CASSPGGEGWMYV.

The genes are TRBV25-1 and TRBJ1-5, with D possibly TRBD1 on 6 matching bases. Trimming left V 1 base short and J 1 base short, with 8 bases between. In germline, CDR1 is MGHDK, CDR2 SYGVNS. The CDR3 has 15 residues. CDR3 amino acids: CASSELGGSNQPQHF. In DNA, the CDR3 is TGTGCCAGCAGTGAATTAGGGGGAAGCAATCAGCCCCAGCATTTT. Full variable domain (outside the CDR3, taken from reference TRBV25-1 and TRBJ1-5): EADIYQTPRYLVIGTGKKITLECSQTMGHDKMYWYQQDPGMELHLIHYSYGVNSTEKGDLSSESTVSRIRTEHFPLTLESARPSHTSQYLCASSELGGSNQPQHFGDGTRLSIL.

This clone was seen only once. V is TRBV10-3 and J is TRBJ2-5; TRBD1 might be the D (5 bases). V was clipped by 3 bases and J by 4 bases, with 9 bases between them. CDR1 and CDR2 (germline): ENHRY, SYGVKD. The CDR3 totals 13 residues. CDR3 loop: CAISDRQGETQYF. The CDR3 nucleotides are TGTGCCATCAGTGACCGGCAGGGAGAGACCCAGTACTTC.

The gene calls are TRBV5-1 and TRBJ2-3, with 9 positions matching TRBD2. The CDR3 has 17 amino acids. Germline CDR1 SGHRS, CDR2 YFSETQ. The V and J ends lost 0 bases and 0 bases, in that order; junction bases with no gene match: 5. The CDR3 nucleotides read TGCGCCAGCAGCTTGGTAAGCGGGGGGCCGAGCACAGATACGCAGTATTTT. As protein: CASSLVSGGPSTDTQYF.

CDR3 bases: TGTGCCAGCAGCTCGCGGGACCTCTATTCACCCCTCCACTTT. It codes for CASSSRDLYSPLHF. The rearrangement uses TRBV7-9 and TRBJ1-6; weak D call: TRBD1 (5 bases). V lost 4 bases to trimming and J lost 8 bases, with 12 bases between them. This CDR3 comprises 14 residues. Germline V gives CDR1 SEHNR, CDR2 FQNEAQ (reference sequence).

The chain employs TRBV7-9 and TRBJ2-1, with D perhaps matching TRBD2 (6 bases). CDR3 length: 16 residues. Germline-derived CDR1 and CDR2 are SEHNR and FQNEAQ (reference sequence). Trimming removed 2 bases at V and 3 bases at J, with 14 bases between. This CDR3 reads CASSLSGPRFYNEQFF. For the CDR3, the DNA is TGTGCCAGCAGCTTAAGCGGGCCCAGATTCTACAATGAGCAGTTCTTC. Full variable domain (missing parts from reference TRBV7-9 and TRBJ2-1): DTGVSQNPRHKITKRGQNVTFRCDPISEHNRLYWYRQTLGQGPEFLTYFQNEAQLEKSRLLSDRFSAERPKGSFSTLEIQRTEQGDSAMYLCASSLSGPRFYNEQFFGPGTRLTVL.

The chain uses TRBV5-5 and TRBJ1-1; maybe TRBD1 (5 bases). With 2 bases removed from V and 6 bases from J, the gap between germline ends came to 8 bases. This CDR3 spans 12 amino acids. Germline loops: CDR1 SGHKS, CDR2 YYEKEE (reference sequence). CDR3 loop: CASSFQGPEAFF. The DNA of the CDR3 is TGTGCCAGCAGCTTTCAGGGTCCTGAAGCTTTCTTT.

DNA of the CDR3: TGTGCCAGCAGTCCCGACAGGGGACGAGAGCAGTACGTC. This codes for CASSPDRGREQYV. The rearrangement joins TRBV6-5 to TRBJ2-7; 8 bases fit TRBD1. Per germline, CDR1 MNHEY and CDR2 SVGAGI. The CDR3 loop spans 13 amino acids. The V and J ends lost 5 bases and 7 bases, in that order; junction bases with no gene match: 7.

This chain joins TRBV7-6 and TRBJ1-1; D is uncertain. CDR1 SGHVS and CDR2 FNYEAQ come from the germline V gene. CDR3 size: 13 residues. V lost 1 base, J lost 1 base, and 4 bases lay in between. The CDR3 sequence is CASSLVANTEAFF. The CDR3 coding sequence is TGTGCCAGCAGCTTAGTGGCGAACACTGAAGCTTTCTTT.

The rearrangement joins TRBV9 to TRBJ2-7; 7 bases line up with TRBD1. In germline, CDR1 is SGDLS, CDR2 YYNGEE. The CDR3 extends over 14 amino acids. V dropped 2 bases and J dropped 0; count of bases not matched to a gene: 2. The CDR3 here is CASSVDRASYEQYF. The CDR3 DNA reads TGTGCCAGCAGCGTCGACAGGGCCTCCTACGAGCAGTACTTC.

The chain carries TRBV7-6 and TRBJ1-4; 10 bases are a match to TRBD1. V lost 5 bases and J lost 8; bases outside the gene matches: 8. CDR3 length: 15 amino acids. The germline V gene encodes CDR1 SGHVS and CDR2 FNYEAQ. The CDR3 DNA sequence: TGTGCCAGCAGCCCAAGACAGGGGGCAGGAGAAAAACTGTTTTTT. This gives the protein CASSPRQGAGEKLFF.